This T cell receptor beta chain is drawn from a study of blood T cells in healthy people across ages. Turning to this clonotype: Its target is not known.

Sample-barcoded 5' priming and a J-beta primer mix drove a second PCR of about 6 to 11 cycles. Via MiXCR, TCRdb re-called the 5' RACE reads, giving one row per CDR3 protein. The sample shows about 970,000 distinct CDR3 sequences, approximately 50% of them seen only once. General study findings and limits: There were more naive CD4+ cells and higher diversity in long-lived donors than in aged donors.

CDR1 is MDHEN, CDR2 SYDVKM, per germline. The CDR3 totals 18 residues. The clonotype originates from a woman aged 60-70 years in good health. The chain has TRBV28 and TRBJ2-5; perhaps TRBD2 as D (5 bases). The J call may be faulty, since TRBJ2-7 better matches the DNA end. Material for sequencing was blood. The CDR3 DNA sequence: TGTGCCAGCAGTTTTAATCCAGCGGAACCATTATACGCCTACGAGCAGTACTTC. This encodes CASSFNPAEPLYAYEQYF.